This TCR beta chain was sequenced during a study of T-cell reconstitution after alpha-beta-depleted transplantation in children. Study-level points and caveats: The study reportedly traced alpha-beta T cells about two months after transplant to several hundred expanded graft clones. Once a year had passed after transplant, T-cell counts and diversity came mostly from newly produced T cells.

The CDR3 is 16 residues long. Germline V lookup: CDR1 MDHEN, CDR2 SYDVKM. The junction had 10 bases not matched to a gene; V was cut back by 6 bases and J by 0 bases. Of note for this clonotype: Its antigen is unidentified.

Researchers prepared the TCRbeta library using unique molecular identifiers, the study reports. TCRdb ran MiXCR on the PCR reads and lists one entry per CDR3 protein. The repertoire holds 500,000 to 600,000 distinct CDR3 sequences, with approximately 30% as singletons. The sequence was obtained from a boy in the first two years of life with Wiskott-Aldrich syndrome, due to receive a stem cell transplant. The specimen was PBMCs, collected before TCRalphabeta/CD19-depleted stem cell transplant. The rearrangement links TRBV28 to TRBJ2-7; 8 bases are shared with TRBD1. The CDR3 sequence is CASSQWTGIISYEQYF. Here the CDR3 DNA reads TGTGCCAGCAGCCAATGGACAGGGATCATCTCCTACGAGCAGTACTTC.